This TCR beta chain was sequenced in a study of blood T cell repertoires in COVID-19. Study details: Donors in the United States, Italy and Spain gave samples during acute or convalescent COVID-19.

Per the study methods: Amplification of reference gene primers was used by the study to estimate nucleated cell counts. The repertoire was sequenced with immunoSEQ multiplex PCR; TCRdb's copy has only in-frame clones and lacks some. D and trimming come from the DNA, and the V and J calls and clone size come from that table. The table lists around 250,000 clones, around 83% of them singletons, with more than 1.5% in the top ten. Source material: peripheral blood. This TCR was recovered from a woman in her 40s who had recovered from COVID-19.

The CDR3 coding sequence is TGTGCCAGCAGTGATACGGGGGGAAAATCCTACGAGCAGTACTTC. Protein sequence: CASSDTGGKSYEQYF. The genes are TRBV2 and TRBJ2-7; TRBD2 matches at 7 bases. V shed 3 bases and J 1 base; nucleotides not matched to a gene: 6. The CDR3 consists of 15 residues. Germline assignment: CDR1 SNHLY and CDR2 FYNNEI. Full variable domain (remainder filled in from reference TRBV2 and TRBJ2-7): EPEVTQTPSHQVTQMGQEVILRCVPISNHLYFYWYRQILGQKVEFLVSFYNNEISEKSEIFDDQFSVERPDGSNFTLKIRSTKLEDSAMYFCASSDTGGKSYEQYFGPGTRLTVT.